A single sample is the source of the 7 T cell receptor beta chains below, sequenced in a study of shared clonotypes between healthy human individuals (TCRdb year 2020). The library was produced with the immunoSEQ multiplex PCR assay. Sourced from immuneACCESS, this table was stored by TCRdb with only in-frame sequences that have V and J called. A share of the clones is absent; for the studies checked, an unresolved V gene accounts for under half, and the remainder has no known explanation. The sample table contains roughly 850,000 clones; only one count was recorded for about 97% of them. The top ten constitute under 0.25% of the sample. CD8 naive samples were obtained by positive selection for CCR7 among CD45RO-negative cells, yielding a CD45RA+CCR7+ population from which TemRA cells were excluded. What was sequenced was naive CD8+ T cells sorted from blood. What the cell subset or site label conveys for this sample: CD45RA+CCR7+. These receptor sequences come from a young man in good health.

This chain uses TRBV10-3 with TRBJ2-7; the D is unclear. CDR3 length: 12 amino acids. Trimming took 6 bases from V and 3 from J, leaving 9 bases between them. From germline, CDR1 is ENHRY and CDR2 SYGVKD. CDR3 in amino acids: CAIRVGSYEQYF. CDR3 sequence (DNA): TGTGCCATCAGGGTTGGAAGCTACGAGCAGTACTTC.

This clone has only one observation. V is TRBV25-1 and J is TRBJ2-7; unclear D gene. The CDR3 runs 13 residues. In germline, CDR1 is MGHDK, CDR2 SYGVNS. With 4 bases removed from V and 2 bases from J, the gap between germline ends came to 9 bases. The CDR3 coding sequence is TGTGCCAGCAGTGCCGGGCCAGCCTACGAGCAGTACTTC. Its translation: CASSAGPAYEQYF.

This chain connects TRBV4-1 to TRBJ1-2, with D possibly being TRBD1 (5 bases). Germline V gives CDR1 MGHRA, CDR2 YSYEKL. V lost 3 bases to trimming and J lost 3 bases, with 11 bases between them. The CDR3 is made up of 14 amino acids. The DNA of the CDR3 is TGCGCCAGCAGCCAGGGGCGAAGGGACTATGGCTACACCTTC. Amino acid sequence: CASSQGRRDYGYTF.

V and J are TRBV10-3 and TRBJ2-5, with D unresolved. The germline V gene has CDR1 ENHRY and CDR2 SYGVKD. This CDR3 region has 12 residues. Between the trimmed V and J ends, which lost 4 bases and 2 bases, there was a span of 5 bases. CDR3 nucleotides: TGTGCCATCAGTGGGAAACAAGAGACCCAGTACTTC. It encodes CAISGKQETQYF.

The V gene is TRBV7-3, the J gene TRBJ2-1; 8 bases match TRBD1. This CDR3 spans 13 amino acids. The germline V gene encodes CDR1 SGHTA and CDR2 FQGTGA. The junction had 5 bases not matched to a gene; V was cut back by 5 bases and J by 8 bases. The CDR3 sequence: CASSLSRGHEQFF. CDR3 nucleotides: TGTGCCAGCAGCCTATCCAGGGGGCATGAGCAGTTCTTC.

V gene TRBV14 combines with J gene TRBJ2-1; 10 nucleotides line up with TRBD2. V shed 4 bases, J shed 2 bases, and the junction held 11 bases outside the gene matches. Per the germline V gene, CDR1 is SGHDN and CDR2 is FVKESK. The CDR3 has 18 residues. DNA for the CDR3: TGTGCCAGCAGCCGGAGGGATTGGACTAGCGGCGCCTACAATGAGCAGTTCTTC. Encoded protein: CASSRRDWTSGAYNEQFF.

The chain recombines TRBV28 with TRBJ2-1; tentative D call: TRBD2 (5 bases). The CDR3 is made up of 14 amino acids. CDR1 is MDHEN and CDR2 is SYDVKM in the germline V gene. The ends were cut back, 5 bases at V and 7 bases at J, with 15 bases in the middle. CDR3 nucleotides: TGTGCCAGCAGTCTCTTAGGCGGGCGAAATGAGCAGTTCTTC. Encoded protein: CASSLLGGRNEQFF.